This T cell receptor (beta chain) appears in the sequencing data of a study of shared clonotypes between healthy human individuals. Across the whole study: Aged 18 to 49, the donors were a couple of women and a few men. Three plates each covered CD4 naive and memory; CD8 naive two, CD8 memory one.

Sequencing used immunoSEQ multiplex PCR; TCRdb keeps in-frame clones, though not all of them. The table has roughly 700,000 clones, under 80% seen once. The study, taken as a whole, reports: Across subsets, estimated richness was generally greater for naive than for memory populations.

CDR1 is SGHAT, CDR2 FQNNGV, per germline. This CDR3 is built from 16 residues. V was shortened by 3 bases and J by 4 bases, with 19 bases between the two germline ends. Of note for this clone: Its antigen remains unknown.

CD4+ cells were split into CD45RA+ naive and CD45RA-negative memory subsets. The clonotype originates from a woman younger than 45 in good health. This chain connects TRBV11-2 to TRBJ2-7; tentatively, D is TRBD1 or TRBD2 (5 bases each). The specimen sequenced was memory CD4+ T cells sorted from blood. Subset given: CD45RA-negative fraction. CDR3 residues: CASSFGRDPSGYEQYF. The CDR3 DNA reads TGTGCCAGCAGCTTCGGCCGGGACCCATCGGGATACGAGCAGTACTTC.